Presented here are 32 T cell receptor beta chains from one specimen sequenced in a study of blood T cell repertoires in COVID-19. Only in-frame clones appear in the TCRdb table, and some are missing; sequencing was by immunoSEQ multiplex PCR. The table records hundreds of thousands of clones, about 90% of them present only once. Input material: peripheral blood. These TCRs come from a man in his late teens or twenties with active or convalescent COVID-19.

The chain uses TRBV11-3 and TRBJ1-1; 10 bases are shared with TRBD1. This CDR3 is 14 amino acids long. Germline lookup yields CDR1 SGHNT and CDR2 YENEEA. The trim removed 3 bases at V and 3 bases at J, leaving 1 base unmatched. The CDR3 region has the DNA TGTGCCAGCAGCTTTGGGACAGGGGACACTGAAGCTTTCTTT. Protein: CASSFGTGDTEAFF. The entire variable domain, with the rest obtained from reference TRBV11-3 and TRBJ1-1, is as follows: EAGVVQSPRYKIIEKKQPVAFWCNPISGHNTLYWYLQNLGQGPELLIRYENEEAVDDSQLPKDRFSAERLKGVDSTLKIQPAELGDSAVYLCASSFGTGDTEAFFGQGTRLTVV.

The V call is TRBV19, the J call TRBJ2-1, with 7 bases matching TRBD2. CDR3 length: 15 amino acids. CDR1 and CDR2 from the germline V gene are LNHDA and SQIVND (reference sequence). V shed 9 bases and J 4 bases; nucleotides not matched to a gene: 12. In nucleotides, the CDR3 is TGTGCCAGCGAGGGAGGGAATCACTCGTACAATGAGCAGTTCTTC. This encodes CASEGGNHSYNEQFF.

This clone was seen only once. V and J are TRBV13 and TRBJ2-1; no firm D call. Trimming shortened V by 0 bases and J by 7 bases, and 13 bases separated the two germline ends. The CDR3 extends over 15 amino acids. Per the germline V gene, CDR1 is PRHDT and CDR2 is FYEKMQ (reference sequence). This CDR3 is CASSLGRAPPNEQFF. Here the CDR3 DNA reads TGTGCCAGCAGCTTAGGACGCGCCCCTCCAAATGAGCAGTTCTTC.

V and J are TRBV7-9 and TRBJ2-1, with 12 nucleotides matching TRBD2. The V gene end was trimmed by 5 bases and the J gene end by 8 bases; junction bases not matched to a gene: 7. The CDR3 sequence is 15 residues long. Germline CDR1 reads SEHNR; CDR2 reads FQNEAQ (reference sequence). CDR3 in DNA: TGTGCCAGCAGCGCACTAGCGGGAGGAGGCGATGAGCAGTTCTTC. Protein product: CASSALAGGGDEQFF.

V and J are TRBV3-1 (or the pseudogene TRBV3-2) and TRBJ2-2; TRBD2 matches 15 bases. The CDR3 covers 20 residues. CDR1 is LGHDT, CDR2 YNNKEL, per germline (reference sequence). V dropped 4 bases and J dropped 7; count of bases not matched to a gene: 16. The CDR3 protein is CASSRTSGGAVLQQVGELFF. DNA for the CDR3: TGTGCCAGCAGCCGGACTAGCGGGGGGGCGGTTCTCCAGCAGGTCGGGGAGCTGTTTTTT.

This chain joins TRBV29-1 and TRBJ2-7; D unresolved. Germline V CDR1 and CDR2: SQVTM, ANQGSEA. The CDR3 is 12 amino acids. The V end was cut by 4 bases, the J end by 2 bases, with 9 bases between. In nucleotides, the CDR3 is TGCAGCGTTGTACCCGAGACCTACGAGCAGTACTTC. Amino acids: CSVVPETYEQYF.

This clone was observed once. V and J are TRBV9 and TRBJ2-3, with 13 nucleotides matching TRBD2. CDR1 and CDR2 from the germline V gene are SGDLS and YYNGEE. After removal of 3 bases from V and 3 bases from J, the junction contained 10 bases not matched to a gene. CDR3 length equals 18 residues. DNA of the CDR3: TGTGCCAGCAGCGGGCGGACTAGCGGGGGATCTGCGACAGATACGCAGTATTTT. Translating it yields CASSGRTSGGSATDTQYF.

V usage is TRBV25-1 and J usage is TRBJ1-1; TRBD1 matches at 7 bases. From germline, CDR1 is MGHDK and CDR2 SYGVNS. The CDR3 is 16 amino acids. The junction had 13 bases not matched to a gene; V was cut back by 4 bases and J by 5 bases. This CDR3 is CASSGFARGRETEAFF. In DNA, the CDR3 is TGTGCCAGCAGTGGATTTGCTAGGGGGCGCGAGACTGAAGCTTTCTTT.

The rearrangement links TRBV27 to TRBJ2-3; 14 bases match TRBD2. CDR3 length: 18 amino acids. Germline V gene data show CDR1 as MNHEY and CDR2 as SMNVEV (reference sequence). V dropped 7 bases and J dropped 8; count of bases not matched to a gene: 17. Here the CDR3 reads CASNPGLAGGEHRFTQYF. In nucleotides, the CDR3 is TGTGCCAGCAACCCAGGACTAGCGGGAGGAGAGCACAGATTTACGCAGTATTTT.

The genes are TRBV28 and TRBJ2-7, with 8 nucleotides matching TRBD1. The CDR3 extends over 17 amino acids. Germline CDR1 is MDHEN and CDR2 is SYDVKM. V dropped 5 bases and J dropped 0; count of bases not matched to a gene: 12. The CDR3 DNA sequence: TGTGCCAGCAGTCTCCCCGGACAGGGTACAAGCTCCTACGAGCAGTACTTC. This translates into CASSLPGQGTSSYEQYF.

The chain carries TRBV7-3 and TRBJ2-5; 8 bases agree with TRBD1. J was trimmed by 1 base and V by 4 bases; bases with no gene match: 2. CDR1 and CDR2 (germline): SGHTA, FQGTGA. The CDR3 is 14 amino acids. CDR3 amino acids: CASSSTGGQETQYF. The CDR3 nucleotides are TGTGCCAGCAGCTCTACAGGGGGCCAAGAGACCCAGTACTTC.

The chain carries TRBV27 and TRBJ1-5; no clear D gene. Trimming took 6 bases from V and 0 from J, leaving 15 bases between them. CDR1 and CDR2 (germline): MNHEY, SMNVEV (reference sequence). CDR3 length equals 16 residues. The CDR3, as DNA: TGTGCCAGCAGCCCCTATGGAGCTTATAGCAATCAGCCCCAGCATTTT. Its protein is CASSPYGAYSNQPQHF.

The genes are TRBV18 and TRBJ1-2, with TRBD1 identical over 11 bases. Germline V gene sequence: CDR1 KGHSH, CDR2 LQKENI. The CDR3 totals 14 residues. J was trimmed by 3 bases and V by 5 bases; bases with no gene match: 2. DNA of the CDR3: TGTGCCAGCTCAAGGGGACAGGGGGACTATGGCTACACCTTC. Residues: CASSRGQGDYGYTF.

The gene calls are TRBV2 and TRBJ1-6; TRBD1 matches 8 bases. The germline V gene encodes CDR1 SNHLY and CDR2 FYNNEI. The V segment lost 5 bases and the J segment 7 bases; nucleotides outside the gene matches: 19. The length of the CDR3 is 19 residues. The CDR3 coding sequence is TGTGCCAGCAGTCCCAGCTCCGCGGGCAGGGGGCTTGGGAATTCACCCCTCCACTTT. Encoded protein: CASSPSSAGRGLGNSPLHF.

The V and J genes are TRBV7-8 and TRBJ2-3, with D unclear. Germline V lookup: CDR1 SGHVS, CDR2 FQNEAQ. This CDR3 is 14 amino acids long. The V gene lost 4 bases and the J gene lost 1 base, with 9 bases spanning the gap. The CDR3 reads CASSSARRTDTQYF. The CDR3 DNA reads TGTGCCAGCAGCTCCGCGCGGCGCACAGATACGCAGTATTTT. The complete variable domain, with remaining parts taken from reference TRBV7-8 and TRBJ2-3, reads GAGVSQSPRYKVAKRGQDVALRCDPISGHVSLFWYQQALGQGPEFLTYFQNEAQLDKSGLPSDRFFAERPEGSVSTLKIQRTQQEDSAVYLCASSSARRTDTQYFGPGTRLTVL.

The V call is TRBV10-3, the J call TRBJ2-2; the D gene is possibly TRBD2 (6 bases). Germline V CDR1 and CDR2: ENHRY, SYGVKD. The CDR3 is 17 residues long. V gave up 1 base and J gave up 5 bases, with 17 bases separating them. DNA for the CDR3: TGTGCCATCAGTGAGTTCCGCGGGATGGCAGAGACCGGGGAGCTGTTTTTT. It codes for CAISEFRGMAETGELFF.

The CDR3 protein is CASSLVPGVVNTEAFF. DNA of the CDR3: TGCGCCAGCAGCCTGGTTCCAGGGGTGGTGAACACTGAAGCTTTCTTT. The chain links TRBV5-1 to TRBJ1-1; D is perhaps TRBD1 (6 bases). V gave up 4 bases and J gave up 0 bases, with 16 bases separating them. From germline, CDR1 is SGHRS and CDR2 YFSETQ. This CDR3 has 16 residues.

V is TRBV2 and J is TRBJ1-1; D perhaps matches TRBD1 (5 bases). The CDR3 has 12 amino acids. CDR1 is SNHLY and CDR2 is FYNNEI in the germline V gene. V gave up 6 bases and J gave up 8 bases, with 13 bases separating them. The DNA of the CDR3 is TGTGCCAGCAGCGGAGGGACTGCGGAAGCTTTCTTT. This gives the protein CASSGGTAEAFF. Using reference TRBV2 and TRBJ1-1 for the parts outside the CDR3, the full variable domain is EPEVTQTPSHQVTQMGQEVILRCVPISNHLYFYWYRQILGQKVEFLVSFYNNEISEKSEIFDDQFSVERPDGSNFTLKIRSTKLEDSAMYFCASSGGTAEAFFGQGTRLTVV.

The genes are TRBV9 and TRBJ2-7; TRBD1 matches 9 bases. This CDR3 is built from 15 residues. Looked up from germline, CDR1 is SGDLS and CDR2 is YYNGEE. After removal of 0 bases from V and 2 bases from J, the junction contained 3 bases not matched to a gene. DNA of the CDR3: TGTGCCAGCAGCGTAGAACAGGGGGCAACCTACGAGCAGTACTTC. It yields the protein CASSVEQGATYEQYF.

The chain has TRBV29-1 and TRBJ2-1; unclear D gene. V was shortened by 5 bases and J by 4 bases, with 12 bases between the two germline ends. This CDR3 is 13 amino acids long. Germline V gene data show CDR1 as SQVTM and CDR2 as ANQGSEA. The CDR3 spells CSVRARDYNEQFF. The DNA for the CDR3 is TGCAGCGTTCGTGCGCGAGATTACAATGAGCAGTTCTTC.

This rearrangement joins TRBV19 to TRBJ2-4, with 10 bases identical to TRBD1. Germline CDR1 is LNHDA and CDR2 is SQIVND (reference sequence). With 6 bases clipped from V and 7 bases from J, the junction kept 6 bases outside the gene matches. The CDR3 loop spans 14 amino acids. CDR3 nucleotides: TGTGCCAGTAGAGCCCCGGGACAGGGGAACATTCAGTACTTC. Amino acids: CASRAPGQGNIQYF.

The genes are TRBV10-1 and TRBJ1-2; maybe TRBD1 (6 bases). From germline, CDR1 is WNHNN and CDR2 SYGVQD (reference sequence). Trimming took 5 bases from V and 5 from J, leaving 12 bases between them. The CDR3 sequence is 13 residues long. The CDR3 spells CASSPGQQYGYTF. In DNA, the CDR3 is TGCGCCAGCAGTCCTGGACAGCAGTATGGCTACACCTTC.

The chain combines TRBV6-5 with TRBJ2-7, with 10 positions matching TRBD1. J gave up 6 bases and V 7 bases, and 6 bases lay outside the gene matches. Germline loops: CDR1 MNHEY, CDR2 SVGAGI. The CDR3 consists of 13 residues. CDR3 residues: CASTQGQGLEQYF. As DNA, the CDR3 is TGTGCCAGCACCCAGGGACAGGGGCTCGAGCAGTACTTC.

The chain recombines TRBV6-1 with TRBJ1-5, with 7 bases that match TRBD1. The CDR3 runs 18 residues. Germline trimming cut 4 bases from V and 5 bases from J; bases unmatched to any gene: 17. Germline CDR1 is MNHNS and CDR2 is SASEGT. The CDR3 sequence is CASSGHRGTAKPDQPQHF. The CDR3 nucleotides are TGTGCCAGCAGTGGTCACAGGGGCACGGCGAAGCCCGATCAGCCCCAGCATTTT.

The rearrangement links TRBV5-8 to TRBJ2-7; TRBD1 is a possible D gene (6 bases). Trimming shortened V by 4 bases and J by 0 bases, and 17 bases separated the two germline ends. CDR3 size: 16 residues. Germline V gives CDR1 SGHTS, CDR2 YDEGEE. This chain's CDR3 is CASSPTFQGSSYEQYF. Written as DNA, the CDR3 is TGTGCCAGCAGCCCTACTTTTCAGGGGAGCTCCTACGAGCAGTACTTC. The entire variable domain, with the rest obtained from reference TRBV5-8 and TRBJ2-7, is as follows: EAGVTQSPTHLIKTRGQQATLRCSPISGHTSVYWYQQALGLGLQFLLWYDEGEERNRGNFPPRFSGRQFPNYSSELNVNALELEDSALYLCASSPTFQGSSYEQYFGPGTRLTVT.

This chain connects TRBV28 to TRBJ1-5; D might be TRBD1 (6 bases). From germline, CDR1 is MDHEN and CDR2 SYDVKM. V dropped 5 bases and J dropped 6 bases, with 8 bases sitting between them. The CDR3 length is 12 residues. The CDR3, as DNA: TGTGCCAGCAGTCTACAGGGTCAGCCCCAGCATTTT. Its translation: CASSLQGQPQHF.

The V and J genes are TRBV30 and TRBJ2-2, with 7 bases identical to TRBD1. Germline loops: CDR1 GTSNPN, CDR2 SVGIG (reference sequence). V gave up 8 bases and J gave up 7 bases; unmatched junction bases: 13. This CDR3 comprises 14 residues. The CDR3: CAAKGGPRGGELFF. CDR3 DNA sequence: TGTGCCGCTAAAGGGGGCCCCCGTGGCGGGGAGCTGTTTTTT. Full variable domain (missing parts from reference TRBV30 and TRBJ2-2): SQTIHQWPATLVQPVGSPLSLECTVEGTSNPNLYWYRQAAGRGLQLLFYSVGIGQISSEVPQNLSASRPQDRQFILSSKKLLLSDSGFYLCAAKGGPRGGELFFGEGSRLTVL.

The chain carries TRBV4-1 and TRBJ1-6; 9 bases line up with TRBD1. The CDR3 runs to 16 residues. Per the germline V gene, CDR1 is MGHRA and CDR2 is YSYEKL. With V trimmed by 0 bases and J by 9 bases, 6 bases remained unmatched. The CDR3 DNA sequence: TGCGCCAGCAGCCAAGACAACAGGGGGCTTTTTTCACCCCTCCACTTT. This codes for CASSQDNRGLFSPLHF.

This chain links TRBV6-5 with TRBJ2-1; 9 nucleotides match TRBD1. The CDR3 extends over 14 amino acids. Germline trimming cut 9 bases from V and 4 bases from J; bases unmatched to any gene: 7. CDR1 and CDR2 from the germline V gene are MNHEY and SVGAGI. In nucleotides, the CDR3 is TGTGCCAGTACGAACAGGGGGCGTTACAATGAGCAGTTCTTC. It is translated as CASTNRGRYNEQFF.

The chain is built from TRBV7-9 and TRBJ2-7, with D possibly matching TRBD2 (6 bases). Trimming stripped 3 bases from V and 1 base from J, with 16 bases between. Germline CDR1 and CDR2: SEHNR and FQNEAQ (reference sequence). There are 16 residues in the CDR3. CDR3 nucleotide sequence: TGTGCCAGCAGCTTGGGGGGAACAGAGGGATCCTACGAGCAGTACTTC. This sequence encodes CASSLGGTEGSYEQYF.

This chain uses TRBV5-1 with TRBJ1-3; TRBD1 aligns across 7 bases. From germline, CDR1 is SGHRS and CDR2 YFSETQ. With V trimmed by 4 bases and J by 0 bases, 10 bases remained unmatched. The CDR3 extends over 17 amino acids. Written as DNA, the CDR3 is TGCGCCAGCAGCCCCGGGACAGCCATCTACTCTGGAAACACCATATATTTT. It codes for CASSPGTAIYSGNTIYF.

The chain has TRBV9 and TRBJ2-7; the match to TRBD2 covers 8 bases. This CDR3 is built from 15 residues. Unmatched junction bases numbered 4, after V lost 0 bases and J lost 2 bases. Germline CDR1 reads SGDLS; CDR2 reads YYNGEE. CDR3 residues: CASSVAGGDPYEQYF. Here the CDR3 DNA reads TGTGCCAGCAGCGTAGCCGGGGGGGATCCCTACGAGCAGTACTTC.